This passage covers 24 T cell receptor beta chains from one sample sequenced in a study of blood T cell repertoires in COVID-19. Libraries were prepared by immunoSEQ multiplex PCR; TCRdb keeps only in-frame clonotypes and omits some of them. The sample includes some 180,000 clones, roughly 87% of them seen just once. Sequencing used peripheral blood. Receptor source: a man aged 55-75 years with active or convalescent COVID-19.

The gene calls are TRBV10-3 and TRBJ1-6; 7 nucleotides align to TRBD1. The CDR3 spans 14 residues. Germline V gives CDR1 ENHRY, CDR2 SYGVKD. V shed 5 bases and J 7 bases; nucleotides not matched to a gene: 5. The CDR3 DNA sequence: TGTGCCATCAGTTCGGGACAGCGAAATTCACCCCTCCACTTT. Amino acid sequence: CAISSGQRNSPLHF.

The CDR3 region has the DNA TGCAGTGCTAGTAAAGTACATGGCGGCTACACCTTC. It codes for CSASKVHGGYTF. The V call is TRBV20-1, the J call TRBJ1-2, with D unclear. Germline loops: CDR1 DFQATT, CDR2 SNEGSKA (reference sequence). The CDR3 has 12 amino acids. Trimming stripped 3 bases from V and 8 bases from J, with 13 bases between.

This clone was seen a handful of times. J is TRBJ2-3 and V is TRBV2; D ambiguous. V lost 5 bases to trimming and J lost 5 bases, with 11 bases between them. The CDR3 length is 13 residues. The germline gives CDR1 SNHLY, CDR2 FYNNEI. The CDR3 sequence is CASSPRTQDTQYF. CDR3 in DNA: TGTGCCAGCAGTCCTAGAACCCAAGATACGCAGTATTTT.

The CDR3, as DNA: TGTGCCAGTACCAAGGAGGGCGGGGGATCCACAGATACGCAGTATTTT. Amino acids: CASTKEGGGSTDTQYF. The chain has TRBV19 and TRBJ2-3; 7 nucleotides line up with TRBD2. The J segment lost 2 bases and the V segment lost 7 bases, leaving 12 bases of the junction unmatched. CDR3 length equals 16 residues. The germline gives CDR1 LNHDA, CDR2 SQIVND (reference sequence).

The rearrangement joins TRBV19 to TRBJ2-3; the match to TRBD2 covers 10 bases. Trimming at V came to 3 bases and at J to 4 bases, leaving 7 bases not matched to a gene. Looked up from germline, CDR1 is LNHDA and CDR2 is SQIVND (reference sequence). The CDR3 loop spans 16 amino acids. DNA for the CDR3: TGTGCCAGTAGTATGGAACTAGCGGGGATCGCAGATACGCAGTATTTT. Translation gives CASSMELAGIADTQYF.

This sequence joins TRBV4-2 and TRBJ1-1; D is possibly TRBD1 (5 bases). CDR3 length equals 18 residues. V was clipped by 1 base and J by 0 bases, with 18 bases between them. From germline, CDR1 is LGHNA and CDR2 YNFKEQ. CDR3 sequence: CASSQGVRAYGLNTEAFF. CDR3 DNA sequence: TGTGCCAGCAGCCAAGGGGTCAGGGCCTACGGATTGAACACTGAAGCTTTCTTT.

The V call is TRBV20-1, the J call TRBJ1-5; D is unresolved. The CDR3 runs 13 residues. The germline V and J ends were trimmed by 3 bases and 0 bases, with 6 bases remaining between them. Germline V gene data show CDR1 as DFQATT and CDR2 as SNEGSKA (reference sequence). In DNA form, the CDR3 reads TGCAGTGCTAGTGTTCATAGCAATCAGCCCCAGCATTTT. Its translation: CSASVHSNQPQHF.

The gene calls are TRBV30 and TRBJ1-5, with a possible D match to TRBD1 (5 bases). Germline V gives CDR1 GTSNPN, CDR2 SVGIG (reference sequence). The CDR3 is 13 residues long. Trimming pared 3 bases from V and 9 bases from J, leaving 15 bases between. The CDR3 sequence: CAWRNGGGGPQHF. In DNA form, the CDR3 reads TGTGCCTGGAGGAACGGGGGGGGAGGGCCCCAGCATTTT. The complete variable domain, with remaining parts taken from reference TRBV30 and TRBJ1-5, reads SQTIHQWPATLVQPVGSPLSLECTVEGTSNPNLYWYRQAAGRGLQLLFYSVGIGQISSEVPQNLSASRPQDRQFILSSKKLLLSDSGFYLCAWRNGGGGPQHFGDGTRLSIL.

The CDR3 sequence is CASGAALAKNIQYF. The DNA for the CDR3 is TGTGCCAGCGGGGCAGCCCTAGCCAAAAACATTCAGTACTTC. V gene TRBV6-5 combines with J gene TRBJ2-4; weak D call: TRBD1 (5 bases). Germline lookup yields CDR1 MNHEY and CDR2 SVGAGI. This CDR3 has 14 residues. V shed 8 bases and J shed 0 bases, with 11 bases lying between them.

The chain combines TRBV19 with TRBJ1-2; TRBD1 matches at 7 bases. This CDR3 has 15 amino acids. Trimming at V came to 7 bases and at J to 8 bases, leaving 16 bases not matched to a gene. Looked up from germline, CDR1 is LNHDA and CDR2 is SQIVND (reference sequence). Here the CDR3 reads CASTRFTGADEGYTF. The DNA of the CDR3 is TGTGCCAGTACTCGCTTCACAGGGGCGGACGAGGGCTACACCTTC. The whole variable domain, filled in from reference TRBV19 and TRBJ1-2, reads DGGITQSPKYLFRKEGQNVTLSCEQNLNHDAMYWYRQDPGQGLRLIYYSQIVNDFQKGDIAEGYSVSREKKESFPLTVTSAQKNPTAFYLCASTRFTGADEGYTFGSGTRLTVV.

The rearrangement joins TRBV2 to TRBJ1-1, with 9 positions matching TRBD1. The CDR3 runs to 14 residues. Germline trimming cut 5 bases from V and 5 bases from J; bases unmatched to any gene: 6. Germline CDR1 and CDR2: SNHLY and FYNNEI. CDR3 loop: CASSPDRGRTEAFF. CDR3 DNA: TGTGCCAGCAGTCCGGACAGGGGCCGTACTGAAGCTTTCTTT.

The rearrangement joins TRBV27 to TRBJ2-1, with D perhaps TRBD2 (5 bases). Germline CDR1 and CDR2: MNHEY and SMNVEV (reference sequence). The ends were cut back, 5 bases at V and 3 bases at J, with 8 bases in the middle. The CDR3 loop spans 13 amino acids. CDR3 in amino acids: CASSHGDYNEQFF. The DNA of the CDR3 is TGTGCCAGCAGTCACGGGGACTACAATGAGCAGTTCTTC.

With regard to this clone: This sample includes further DNA sequences coding for the same CDR3. The chain links TRBV7-9 to TRBJ2-1, with TRBD1 as a possible D gene (5 bases). The CDR3 is made up of 13 amino acids. Germline CDR1 SEHNR, CDR2 FQNEAQ (reference sequence). Trimming took off 5 bases at V and 2 bases at J, with 7 bases between the two ends. The DNA of the CDR3 is TGTGCCAGCAGCCCGACAGCCTACAATGAGCAGTTCTTC. This encodes CASSPTAYNEQFF. The full variable domain, completed using reference TRBV7-9 and TRBJ2-1, is DTGVSQNPRHKITKRGQNVTFRCDPISEHNRLYWYRQTLGQGPEFLTYFQNEAQLEKSRLLSDRFSAERPKGSFSTLEIQRTEQGDSAMYLCASSPTAYNEQFFGPGTRLTVL.

Only one count was recorded for this clone. The chain couples TRBV7-2 to TRBJ1-2, with 7 nucleotides matching TRBD1. This CDR3 comprises 16 residues. Per the germline V gene, CDR1 is SGHTA and CDR2 is FQGNSA. With V trimmed by 1 base and J by 4 bases, 9 bases remained unmatched. The CDR3 loop is CASSLVPSAGGYGYTF. CDR3 DNA: TGTGCCAGCAGCTTAGTTCCAAGCGCAGGGGGCTATGGCTACACCTTC.

The chain joins TRBV30 to TRBJ1-2, with D hard to call. CDR1 and CDR2 from the germline V gene are GTSNPN and SVGIG (reference sequence). Deletions cut 1 base from V and 0 bases from J, with 9 bases between. The CDR3 spans 14 residues. Here the CDR3 reads CAWSGQSANYGYTF. The DNA for the CDR3 is TGTGCCTGGAGTGGGCAGTCAGCTAACTATGGCTACACCTTC.

The chain joins TRBV7-2 to TRBJ2-3; no firm D call. Per the germline V gene, CDR1 is SGHTA and CDR2 is FQGNSA. V dropped 5 bases and J dropped 5 bases, with 11 bases sitting between them. There are 13 residues in the CDR3. The CDR3 protein is CASSTYKIDTQYF. Written as DNA, the CDR3 is TGTGCCAGCAGCACCTATAAGATAGATACGCAGTATTTT. The variable domain in full, with the rest retrieved from reference TRBV7-2 and TRBJ2-3, is GAGVSQSPSNKVTEKGKDVELRCDPISGHTALYWYRQSLGQGLEFLIYFQGNSAPDKSGLPSDRFSAERTGGSVSTLTIQRTQQEDSAVYLCASSTYKIDTQYFGPGTRLTVL.

The rearrangement uses TRBV5-1 and TRBJ1-2; 8 bases line up with TRBD1. Losses at the gene ends were 4 bases for V and 6 bases for J; bases not matched to a gene: 8. Germline values: CDR1 SGHRS, CDR2 YFSETQ. CDR3 length: 14 amino acids. The CDR3: CASSLAARGHGYTF. CDR3 DNA: TGCGCCAGCAGCCTGGCTGCCAGGGGGCATGGCTACACCTTC.

V usage is TRBV2 and J usage is TRBJ1-1, with 7 bases that match TRBD1. J lost 1 base, V lost 5 bases, and 7 bases had no gene match. The CDR3 has 15 residues. Germline assignment: CDR1 SNHLY and CDR2 FYNNEI. In nucleotides, the CDR3 is TGTGCCAGCAGTCTTGGACAGGCCGCGAACACTGAAGCTTTCTTT. It specifies CASSLGQAANTEAFF.

The V and J genes are TRBV5-1 and TRBJ1-1; a weak D match, TRBD1 (5 bases). The CDR3 sequence is 15 residues long. The V and J ends lost 5 bases and 4 bases respectively, with 18 bases between them. CDR1 SGHRS and CDR2 YFSETQ come from the germline V gene. This chain's CDR3 is CASSDFVGGGTEAFF. In nucleotides, the CDR3 is TGCGCCAGCAGTGATTTTGTCGGGGGTGGCACTGAAGCTTTCTTT.

This clone has a single count. Other DNA variants within this sample encode the same CDR3. The rearrangement joins TRBV3-1 (or the pseudogene TRBV3-2) to TRBJ1-1, with D possibly matching TRBD1 (6 bases). With 4 bases removed from V and 1 base from J, the gap between germline ends came to 13 bases. CDR1 LGHDT and CDR2 YNNKEL come from the germline V gene (reference sequence). This CDR3 spans 15 amino acids. The CDR3 DNA sequence: TGTGCCAGCAGCCTGGACAGTCTCCCGAACACTGAAGCTTTCTTT. Amino acid sequence: CASSLDSLPNTEAFF.

This chain joins TRBV18 and TRBJ2-7; D perhaps matches TRBD1 (6 bases). Per the germline V gene, CDR1 is KGHSH and CDR2 is LQKENI. Deletions cut 2 bases from V and 0 bases from J, with 14 bases between. The length of the CDR3 is 16 residues. CDR3 amino acids: CASSPSASTGSYEQYF. CDR3 in DNA: TGTGCCAGCTCACCATCCGCGTCGACAGGCTCCTACGAGCAGTACTTC.

This clone was recorded only once. The chain has TRBV5-1 and TRBJ2-2; 8 bases map to TRBD1. From germline, CDR1 is SGHRS and CDR2 YFSETQ. The CDR3 is 15 amino acids. Losses at the gene ends were 4 bases for V and 4 bases for J; bases not matched to a gene: 6. Here the CDR3 reads CASSLLTGATGELFF. The CDR3, as DNA: TGCGCCAGCAGCCTATTGACAGGGGCCACCGGGGAGCTGTTTTTT.

This clone was observed a few times. The chain joins TRBV5-1 to TRBJ2-2, with D possibly being TRBD2 (6 bases). Trimming stripped 4 bases from V and 6 bases from J, with 19 bases between. Germline V gene lookup returns CDR1 SGHRS and CDR2 YFSETQ. This CDR3 is 16 amino acids long. CDR3 DNA sequence: TGCGCCAGCAGCGTGGGCCCGGGGGAAGATTCCGGGGAGCTGTTTTTT. Amino acids: CASSVGPGEDSGELFF.

The rearrangement links TRBV27 to TRBJ2-1, with 8 nucleotides matching TRBD2. V trimming: 6 bases; J trimming: 4 bases; junction bases outside the gene matches: 5. This CDR3 region has 14 residues. The germline V gene has CDR1 MNHEY and CDR2 SMNVEV (reference sequence). CDR3: CASSHTSGYNEQFF. DNA for the CDR3: TGTGCCAGCAGCCATACTAGCGGATACAATGAGCAGTTCTTC.